This TCR beta chain comes out of a study of blood T cell repertoires in COVID-19. Study in general: The United States, Italy and Spain were the sources of the acute and convalescent COVID-19 samples. T cells, B-cell-depleted T cells, or PBMCs supplied cDNA or gDNA.

Clones were sequenced by immunoSEQ multiplex PCR, and TCRdb holds only the in-frame ones, with some missing. Among about 260,000 clones listed, 75% to 90% were seen once. This CDR3 is built from 13 residues. Germline V gives CDR1 MNHEY, CDR2 SMNVEV (reference sequence). Unmatched junction bases numbered 7, after V lost 6 bases and J lost 12 bases. V usage is TRBV27 and J usage is TRBJ2-5; 13 nucleotides line up with TRBD2. Material: peripheral blood. The TCR comes from a human donor in a cohort sampled during active COVID-19. CDR3 sequence reads: CASSWTSGGVKYF. The CDR3 DNA sequence: TGTGCCAGCAGCTGGACTAGCGGGGGAGTCAAGTACTTC.